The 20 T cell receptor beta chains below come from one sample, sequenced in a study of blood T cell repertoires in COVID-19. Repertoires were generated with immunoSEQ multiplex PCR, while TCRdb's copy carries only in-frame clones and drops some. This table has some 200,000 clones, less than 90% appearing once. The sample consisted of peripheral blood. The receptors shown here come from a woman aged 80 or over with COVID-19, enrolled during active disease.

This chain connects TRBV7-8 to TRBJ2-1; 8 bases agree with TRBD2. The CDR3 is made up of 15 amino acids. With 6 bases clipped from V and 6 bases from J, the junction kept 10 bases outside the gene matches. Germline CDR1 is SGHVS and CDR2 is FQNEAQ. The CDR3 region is CASSSWRGDANEQFF. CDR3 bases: TGTGCCAGCAGTTCCTGGCGGGGGGACGCCAATGAGCAGTTCTTC. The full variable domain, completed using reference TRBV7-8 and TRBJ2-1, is GAGVSQSPRYKVAKRGQDVALRCDPISGHVSLFWYQQALGQGPEFLTYFQNEAQLDKSGLPSDRFFAERPEGSVSTLKIQRTQQEDSAVYLCASSSWRGDANEQFFGPGTRLTVL.

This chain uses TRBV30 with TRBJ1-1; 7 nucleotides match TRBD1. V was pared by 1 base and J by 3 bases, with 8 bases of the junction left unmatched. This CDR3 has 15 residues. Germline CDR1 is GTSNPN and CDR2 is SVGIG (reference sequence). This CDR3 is CAWSALSGGHTEAFF. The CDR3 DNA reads TGTGCCTGGAGTGCTCTTTCAGGGGGGCACACTGAAGCTTTCTTT.

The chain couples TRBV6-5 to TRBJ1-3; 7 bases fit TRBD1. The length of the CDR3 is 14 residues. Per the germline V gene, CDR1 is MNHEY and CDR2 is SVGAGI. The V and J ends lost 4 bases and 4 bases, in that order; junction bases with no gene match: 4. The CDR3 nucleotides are TGTGCCAGCAGTTCCCGGGACAGAGGAAACACCATATATTTT. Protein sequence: CASSSRDRGNTIYF.

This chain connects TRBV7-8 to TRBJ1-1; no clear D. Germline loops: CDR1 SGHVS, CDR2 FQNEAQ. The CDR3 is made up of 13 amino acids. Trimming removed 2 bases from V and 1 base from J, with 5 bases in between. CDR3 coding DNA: TGTGCCAGCAGCTTAAGACAGAACACTGAAGCTTTCTTT. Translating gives CASSLRQNTEAFF.

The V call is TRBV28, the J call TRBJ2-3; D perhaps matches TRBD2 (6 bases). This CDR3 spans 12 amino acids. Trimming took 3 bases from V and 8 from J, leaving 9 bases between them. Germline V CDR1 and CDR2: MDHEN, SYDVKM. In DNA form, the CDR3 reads TGTGCCAGCAGTTTTCCTAGCGCTACGCAGTATTTT. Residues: CASSFPSATQYF.

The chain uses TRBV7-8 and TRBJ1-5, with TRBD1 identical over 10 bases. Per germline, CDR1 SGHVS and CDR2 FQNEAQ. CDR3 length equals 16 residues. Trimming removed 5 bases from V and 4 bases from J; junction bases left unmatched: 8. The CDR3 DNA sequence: TGTGCCAGCAGCGCTCGGACAGGGGGGGAAAATCAGCCCCAGCATTTT. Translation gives CASSARTGGENQPQHF. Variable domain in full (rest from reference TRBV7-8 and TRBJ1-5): GAGVSQSPRYKVAKRGQDVALRCDPISGHVSLFWYQQALGQGPEFLTYFQNEAQLDKSGLPSDRFFAERPEGSVSTLKIQRTQQEDSAVYLCASSARTGGENQPQHFGDGTRLSIL.

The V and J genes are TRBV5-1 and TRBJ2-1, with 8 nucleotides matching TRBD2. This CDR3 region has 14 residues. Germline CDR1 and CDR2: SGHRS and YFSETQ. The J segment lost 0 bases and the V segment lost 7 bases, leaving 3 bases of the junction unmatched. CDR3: CASATSGSYNEQFF. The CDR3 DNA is TGCGCCAGCGCTACTAGCGGCTCCTACAATGAGCAGTTCTTC.

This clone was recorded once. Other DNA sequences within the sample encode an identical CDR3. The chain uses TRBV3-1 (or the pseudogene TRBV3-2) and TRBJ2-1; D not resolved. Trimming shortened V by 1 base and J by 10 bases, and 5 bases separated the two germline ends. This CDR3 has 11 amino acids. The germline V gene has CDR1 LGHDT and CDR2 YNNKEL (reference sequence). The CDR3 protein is CASSQAREQFF. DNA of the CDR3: TGTGCCAGCAGCCAAGCCAGAGAGCAGTTCTTC.

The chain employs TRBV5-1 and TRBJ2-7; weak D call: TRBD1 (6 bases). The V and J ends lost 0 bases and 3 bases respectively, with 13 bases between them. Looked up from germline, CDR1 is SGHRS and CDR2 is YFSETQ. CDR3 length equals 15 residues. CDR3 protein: CASSLGGLGGYEQYF. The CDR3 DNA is TGCGCCAGCAGCTTGGGGGGGCTAGGCGGCTACGAGCAGTACTTC.

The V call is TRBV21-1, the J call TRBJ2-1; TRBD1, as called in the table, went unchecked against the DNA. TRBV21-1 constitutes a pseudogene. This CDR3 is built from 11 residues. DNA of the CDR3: TGTAACAGGGGGCTATACAATGAGCAGTTCTTC. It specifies CNRGLYNEQFF.

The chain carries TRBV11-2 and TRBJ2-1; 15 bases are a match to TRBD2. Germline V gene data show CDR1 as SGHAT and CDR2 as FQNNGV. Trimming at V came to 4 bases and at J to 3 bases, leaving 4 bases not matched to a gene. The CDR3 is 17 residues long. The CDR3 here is CASSSGLAGGHYNEQFF. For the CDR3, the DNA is TGTGCCAGCAGCTCGGGACTAGCGGGGGGCCACTACAATGAGCAGTTCTTC.

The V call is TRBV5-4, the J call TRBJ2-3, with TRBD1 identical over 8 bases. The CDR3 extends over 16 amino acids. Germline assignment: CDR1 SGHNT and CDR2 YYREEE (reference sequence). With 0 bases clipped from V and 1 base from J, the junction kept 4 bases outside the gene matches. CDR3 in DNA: TGTGCCAGCAGCTTGGGCAGGGGGCAGGGCACAGATACGCAGTATTTT. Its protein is CASSLGRGQGTDTQYF.

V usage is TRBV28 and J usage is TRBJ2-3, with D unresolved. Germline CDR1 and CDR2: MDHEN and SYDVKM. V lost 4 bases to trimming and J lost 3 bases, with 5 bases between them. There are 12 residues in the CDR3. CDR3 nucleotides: TGTGCCAGCAGTTCACAGACAGATACGCAGTATTTT. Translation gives CASSSQTDTQYF.

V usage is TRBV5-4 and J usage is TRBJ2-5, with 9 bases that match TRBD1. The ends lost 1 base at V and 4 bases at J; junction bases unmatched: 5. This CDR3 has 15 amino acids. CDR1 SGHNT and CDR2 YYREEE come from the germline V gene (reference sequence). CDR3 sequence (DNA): TGTGCCAGCAGCTTGACAGGGGGCGGCTTAGAGACCCAGTACTTC. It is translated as CASSLTGGGLETQYF. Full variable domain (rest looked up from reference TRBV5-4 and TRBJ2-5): ETGVTQSPTHLIKTRGQQVTLRCSSQSGHNTVSWYQQALGQGPQFIFQYYREEENGRGNFPPRFSGLQFPNYSSELNVNALELDDSALYLCASSLTGGGLETQYFGPGTRLLVL.

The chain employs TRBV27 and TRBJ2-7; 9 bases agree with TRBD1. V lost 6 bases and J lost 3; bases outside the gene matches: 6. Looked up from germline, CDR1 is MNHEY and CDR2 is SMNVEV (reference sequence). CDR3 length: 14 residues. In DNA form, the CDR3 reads TGTGCCAGCAGAAGTCGGGACAGGGTCTACGAGCAGTACTTC. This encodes CASRSRDRVYEQYF.

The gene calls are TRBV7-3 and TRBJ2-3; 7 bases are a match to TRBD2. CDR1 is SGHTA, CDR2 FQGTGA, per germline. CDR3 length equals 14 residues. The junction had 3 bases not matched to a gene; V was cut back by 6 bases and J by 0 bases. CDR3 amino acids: CASSGGVSTDTQYF. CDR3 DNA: TGTGCCAGCAGTGGGGGGGTTAGCACAGATACGCAGTATTTT.

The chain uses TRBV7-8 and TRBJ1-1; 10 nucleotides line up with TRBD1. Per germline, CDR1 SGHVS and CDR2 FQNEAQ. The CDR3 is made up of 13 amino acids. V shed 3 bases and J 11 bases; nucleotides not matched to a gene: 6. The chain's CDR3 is CASSFGTGEGAFF. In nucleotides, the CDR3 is TGTGCCAGCAGCTTCGGGACAGGGGAAGGGGCTTTCTTT.

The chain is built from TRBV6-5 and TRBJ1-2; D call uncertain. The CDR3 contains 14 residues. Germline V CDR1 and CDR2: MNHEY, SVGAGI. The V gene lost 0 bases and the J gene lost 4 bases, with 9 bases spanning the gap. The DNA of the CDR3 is TGTGCCAGCAGTTACTCTCCAGTCGTCTATGGCTACACCTTC. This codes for CASSYSPVVYGYTF.

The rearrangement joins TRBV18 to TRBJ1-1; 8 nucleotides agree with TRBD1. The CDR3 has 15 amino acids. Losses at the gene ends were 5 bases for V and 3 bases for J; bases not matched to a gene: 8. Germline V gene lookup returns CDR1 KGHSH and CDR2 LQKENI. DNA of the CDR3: TGTGCCAGCTCAGCCCAGGGGGCCCAGGACACTGAAGCTTTCTTT. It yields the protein CASSAQGAQDTEAFF.

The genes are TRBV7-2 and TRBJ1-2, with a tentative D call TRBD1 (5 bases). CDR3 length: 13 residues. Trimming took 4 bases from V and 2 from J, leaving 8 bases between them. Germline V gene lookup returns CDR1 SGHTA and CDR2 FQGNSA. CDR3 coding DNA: TGTGCCAGCAGCTCGGGACTCAACTATGGCTACACCTTC. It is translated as CASSSGLNYGYTF.